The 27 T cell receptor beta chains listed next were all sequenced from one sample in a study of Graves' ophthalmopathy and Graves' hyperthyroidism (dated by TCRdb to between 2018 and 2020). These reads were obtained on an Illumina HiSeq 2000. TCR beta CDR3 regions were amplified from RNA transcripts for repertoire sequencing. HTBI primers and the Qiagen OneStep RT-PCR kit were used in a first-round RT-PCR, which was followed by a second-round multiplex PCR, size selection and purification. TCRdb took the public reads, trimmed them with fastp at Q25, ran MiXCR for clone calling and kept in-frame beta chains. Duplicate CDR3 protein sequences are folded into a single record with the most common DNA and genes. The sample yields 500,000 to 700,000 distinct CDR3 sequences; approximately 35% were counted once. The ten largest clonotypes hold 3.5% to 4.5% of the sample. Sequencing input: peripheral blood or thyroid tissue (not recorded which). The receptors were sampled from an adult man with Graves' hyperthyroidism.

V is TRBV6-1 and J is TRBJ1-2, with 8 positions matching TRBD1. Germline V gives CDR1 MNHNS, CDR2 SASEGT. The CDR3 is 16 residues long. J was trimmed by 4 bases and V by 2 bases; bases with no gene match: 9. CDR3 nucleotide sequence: TGTGCCAGCAGTGAACACGCAGGGGGCAAAGTCTATGGCTACACCTTC. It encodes CASSEHAGGKVYGYTF.

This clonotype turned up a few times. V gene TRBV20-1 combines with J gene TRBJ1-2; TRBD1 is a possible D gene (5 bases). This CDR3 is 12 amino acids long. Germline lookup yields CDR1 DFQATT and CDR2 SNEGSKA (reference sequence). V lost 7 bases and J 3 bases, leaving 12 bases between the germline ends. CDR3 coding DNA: TGCAGTGGATCAGGGCACGACTATGGCTACACCTTC. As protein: CSGSGHDYGYTF.

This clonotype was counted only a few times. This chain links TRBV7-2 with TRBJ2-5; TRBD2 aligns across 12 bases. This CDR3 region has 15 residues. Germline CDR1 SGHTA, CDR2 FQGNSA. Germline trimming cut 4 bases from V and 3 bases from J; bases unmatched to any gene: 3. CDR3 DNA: TGTGCCAGCAGCTCCCGACTAGCGGGGGAAGAGACCCAGTACTTC. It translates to CASSSRLAGEETQYF.

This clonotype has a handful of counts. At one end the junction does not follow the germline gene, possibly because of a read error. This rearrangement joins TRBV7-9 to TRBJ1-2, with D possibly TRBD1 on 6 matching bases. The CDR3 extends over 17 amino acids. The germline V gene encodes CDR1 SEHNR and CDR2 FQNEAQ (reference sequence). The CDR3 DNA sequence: TGCGCCAGCAGCCACCCCGCGCAGGGGACGGCCCTCTATGGCTACACCTTC. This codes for CASSHPAQGTALYGYTF.

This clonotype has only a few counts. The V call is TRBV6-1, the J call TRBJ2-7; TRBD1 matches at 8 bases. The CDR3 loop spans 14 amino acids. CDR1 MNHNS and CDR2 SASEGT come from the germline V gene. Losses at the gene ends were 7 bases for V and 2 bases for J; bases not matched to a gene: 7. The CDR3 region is CASNPTGAPYEQYF. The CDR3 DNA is TGTGCCAGCAACCCGACAGGGGCTCCCTACGAGCAGTACTTC.

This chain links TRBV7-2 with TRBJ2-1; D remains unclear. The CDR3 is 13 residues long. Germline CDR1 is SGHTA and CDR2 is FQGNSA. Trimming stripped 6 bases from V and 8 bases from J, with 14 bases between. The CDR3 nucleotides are TGTGCCAGCAGACAAAGCGTTATTGATGAGCAGTTCTTC. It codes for CASRQSVIDEQFF.

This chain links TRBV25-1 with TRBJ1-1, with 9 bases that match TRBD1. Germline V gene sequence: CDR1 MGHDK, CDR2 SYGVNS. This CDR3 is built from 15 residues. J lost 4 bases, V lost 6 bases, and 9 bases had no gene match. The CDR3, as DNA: TGTGCCAGCAGCTCATTACAGGGGGCGGCCACTGAAGCTTTCTTT. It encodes CASSSLQGAATEAFF.

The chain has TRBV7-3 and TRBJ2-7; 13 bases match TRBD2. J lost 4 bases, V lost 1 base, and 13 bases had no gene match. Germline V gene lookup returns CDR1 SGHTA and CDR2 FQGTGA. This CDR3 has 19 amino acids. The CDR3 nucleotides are TGTGCCAGCAGCTTAAGGCCCGGGACTAGCGGGATAATCAGGTACGAGCAGTACTTC. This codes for CASSLRPGTSGIIRYEQYF. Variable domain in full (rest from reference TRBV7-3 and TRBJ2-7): GAGVSQTPSNKVTEKGKYVELRCDPISGHTALYWYRQSLGQGPEFLIYFQGTGAADDSGLPNDRFFAVRPEGSVSTLKIQRTERGDSAVYLCASSLRPGTSGIIRYEQYFGPGTRLTVT.

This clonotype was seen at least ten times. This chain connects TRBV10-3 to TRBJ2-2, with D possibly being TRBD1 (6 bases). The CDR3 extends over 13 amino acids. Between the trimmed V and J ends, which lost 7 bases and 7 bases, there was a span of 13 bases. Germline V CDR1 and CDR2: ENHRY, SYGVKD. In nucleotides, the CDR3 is TGTGCCATCACTGAACAGGGACACGGGGAGCTGTTTTTT. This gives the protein CAITEQGHGELFF.

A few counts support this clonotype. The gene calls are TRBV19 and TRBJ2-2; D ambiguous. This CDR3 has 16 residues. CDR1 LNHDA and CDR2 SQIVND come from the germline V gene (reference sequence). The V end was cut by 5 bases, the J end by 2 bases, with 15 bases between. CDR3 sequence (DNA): TGTGCCAGTAGTCGCGTCGGCCACTCTAACACCGGGGAGCTGTTTTTT. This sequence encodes CASSRVGHSNTGELFF.

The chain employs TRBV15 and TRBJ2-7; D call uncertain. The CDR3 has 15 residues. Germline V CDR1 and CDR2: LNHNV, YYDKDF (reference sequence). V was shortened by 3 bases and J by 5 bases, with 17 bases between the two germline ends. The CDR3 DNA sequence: TGTGCCACCAGCAGTCCTCCCCCGCTGGGAAACGAGCAGTACTTC. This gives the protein CATSSPPPLGNEQYF.

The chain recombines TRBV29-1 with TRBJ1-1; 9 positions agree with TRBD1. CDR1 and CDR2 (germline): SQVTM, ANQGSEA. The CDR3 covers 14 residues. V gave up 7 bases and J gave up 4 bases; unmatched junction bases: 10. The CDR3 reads CSALGTGLGTEAFF. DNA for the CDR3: TGCAGCGCCCTTGGGACAGGGCTGGGCACTGAAGCTTTCTTT.

The CDR3 region is CAWSTFDPGRQYF. DNA for the CDR3: TGTGCCTGGAGTACCTTCGACCCGGGACGGCAGTACTTC. The chain uses TRBV30 and TRBJ2-7, with D perhaps being TRBD1 or TRBD2 (5 bases each). V lost 2 bases, J lost 9 bases, and 17 bases lay in between. Per germline, CDR1 GTSNPN and CDR2 SVGIG (reference sequence). The CDR3 sequence is 13 residues long.

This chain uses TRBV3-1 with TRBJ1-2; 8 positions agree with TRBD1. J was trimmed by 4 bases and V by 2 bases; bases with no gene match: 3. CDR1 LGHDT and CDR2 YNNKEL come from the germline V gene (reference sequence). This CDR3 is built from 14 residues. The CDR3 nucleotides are TGTGCCAGCAGCCAACGGACAGGGCCCTATGGCTACACCTTC. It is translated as CASSQRTGPYGYTF.

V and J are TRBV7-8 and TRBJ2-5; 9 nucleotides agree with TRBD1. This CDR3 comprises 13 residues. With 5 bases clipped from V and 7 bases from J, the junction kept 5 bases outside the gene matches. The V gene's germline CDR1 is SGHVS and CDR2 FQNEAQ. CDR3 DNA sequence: TGTGCCAGCAGCCCGTGGACAGGGGCGACCCAGTACTTC. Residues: CASSPWTGATQYF.

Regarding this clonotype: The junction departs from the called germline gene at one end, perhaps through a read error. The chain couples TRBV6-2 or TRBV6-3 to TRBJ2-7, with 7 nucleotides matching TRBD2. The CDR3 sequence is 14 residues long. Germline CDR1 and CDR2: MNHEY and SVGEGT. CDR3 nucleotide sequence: TGTGTCAGCAGAAGTAGCGGGTCTACCTACGAGCAGTACTTC. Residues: CVSRSSGSTYEQYF.

CDR3: CASSVGTMPQETQYF. The CDR3 DNA is TGTGCCAGCAGCGTAGGGACAATGCCGCAAGAGACCCAGTACTTC. The chain has TRBV9 and TRBJ2-5; D possibly corresponds to TRBD1 (5 bases). V was trimmed by 0 bases and J by 2 bases, leaving 11 bases between them. This CDR3 has 15 residues. The germline gives CDR1 SGDLS, CDR2 YYNGEE.

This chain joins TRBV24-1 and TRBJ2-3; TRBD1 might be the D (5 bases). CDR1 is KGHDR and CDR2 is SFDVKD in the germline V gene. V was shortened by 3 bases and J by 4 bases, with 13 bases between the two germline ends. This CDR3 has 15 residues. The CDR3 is CATSDTAGIPDTQYF. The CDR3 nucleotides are TGTGCCACCAGTGATACGGCAGGGATCCCAGATACGCAGTATTTT.

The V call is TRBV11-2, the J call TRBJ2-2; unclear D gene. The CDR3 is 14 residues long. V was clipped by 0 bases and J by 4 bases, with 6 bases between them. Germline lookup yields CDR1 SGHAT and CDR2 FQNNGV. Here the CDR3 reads CASSLDYRTGELFF. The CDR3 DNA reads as TGTGCCAGCAGCTTAGACTACCGCACCGGGGAGCTGTTTTTT.

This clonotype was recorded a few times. CDR3 sequence: CASSYWGDLGTEAFF. The CDR3 nucleotides are TGTGCCAGCAGTTACTGGGGGGATTTGGGCACTGAAGCTTTCTTT. The chain carries TRBV6-5 and TRBJ1-1; D perhaps matches TRBD1 (5 bases). The germline CDR1 and CDR2 sequences are MNHEY and SVGAGI. V was pared by 1 base and J by 4 bases, with 13 bases between. The CDR3 runs to 15 residues.

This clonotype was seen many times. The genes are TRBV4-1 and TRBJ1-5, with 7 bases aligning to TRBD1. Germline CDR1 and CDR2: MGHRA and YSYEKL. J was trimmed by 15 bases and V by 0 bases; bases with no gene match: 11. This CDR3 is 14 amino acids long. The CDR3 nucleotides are TGCGCCAGCAGCCAAGACGGGACAGCCAGGATCCGGCATTTT. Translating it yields CASSQDGTARIRHF.

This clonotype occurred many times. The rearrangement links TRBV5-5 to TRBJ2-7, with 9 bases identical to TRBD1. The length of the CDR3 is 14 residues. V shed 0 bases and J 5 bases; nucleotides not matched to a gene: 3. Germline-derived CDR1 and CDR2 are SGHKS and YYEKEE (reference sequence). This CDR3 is CASSLDRGPDEQYF. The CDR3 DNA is TGTGCCAGCAGCTTGGACAGGGGGCCCGACGAGCAGTACTTC.

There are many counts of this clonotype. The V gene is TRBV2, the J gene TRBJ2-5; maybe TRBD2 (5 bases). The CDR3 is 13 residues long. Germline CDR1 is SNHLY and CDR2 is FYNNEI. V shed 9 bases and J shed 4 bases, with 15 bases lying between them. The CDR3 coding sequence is TGTGCCAGGCGTCTGGGGAGAGGAGAGACCCAGTACTTC. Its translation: CARRLGRGETQYF.

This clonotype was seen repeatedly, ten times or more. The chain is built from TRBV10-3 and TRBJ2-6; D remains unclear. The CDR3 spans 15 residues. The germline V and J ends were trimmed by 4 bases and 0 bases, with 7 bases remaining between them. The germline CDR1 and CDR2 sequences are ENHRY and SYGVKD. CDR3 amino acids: CAISVGFSGANVLTF. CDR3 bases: TGTGCCATCAGTGTTGGATTCTCTGGGGCCAACGTCCTGACTTTC.

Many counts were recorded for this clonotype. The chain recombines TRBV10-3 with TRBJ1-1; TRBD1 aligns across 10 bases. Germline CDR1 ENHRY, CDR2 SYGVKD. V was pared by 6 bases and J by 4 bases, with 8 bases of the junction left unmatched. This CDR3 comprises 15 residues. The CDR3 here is CAISPGTGESTEAFF. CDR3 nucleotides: TGTGCCATCAGCCCCGGGACAGGGGAGAGCACTGAAGCTTTCTTT.

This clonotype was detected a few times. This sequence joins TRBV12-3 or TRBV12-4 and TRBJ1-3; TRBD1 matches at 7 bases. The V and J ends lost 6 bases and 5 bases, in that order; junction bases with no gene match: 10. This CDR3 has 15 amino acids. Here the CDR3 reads CASSTHDRERNTIYF. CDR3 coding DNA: TGTGCCAGCAGCACACACGACAGGGAAAGAAACACCATATATTTT.

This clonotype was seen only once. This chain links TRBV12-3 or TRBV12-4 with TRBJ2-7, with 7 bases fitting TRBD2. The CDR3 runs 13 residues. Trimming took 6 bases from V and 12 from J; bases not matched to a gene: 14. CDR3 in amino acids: CASSLLAHGYLYF. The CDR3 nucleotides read TGTGCCAGCAGCTTACTAGCGCACGGCTACCTGTACTTC.